Presented here are 12 T cell receptor beta chains from one specimen sequenced in a study of cytomegalovirus exposure and HLA in healthy donors. Both 60 Vbeta primers and 13 Jbeta primers went into the PCR. Profiling relied on immunoSEQ multiplex PCR, and the TCRdb table lists in-frame clones only, not all of them. This sample has approximately 170,000 clones, with 73% found just once. The specimen was PBMCs. Receptors originate from a woman aged 18-29 years in good health and CMV-seropositive.

The CDR3 nucleotides read TGTGCTAGTGGTACGGGGGGTGGGAACACTGAAGCTTTCTTT. Translating gives CASGTGGGNTEAFF. The chain couples TRBV12-5 to TRBJ1-1, with D possibly being TRBD1 (5 bases). Trimming pared 5 bases from V and 1 base from J, leaving 11 bases between. The CDR3 is 14 residues long. Germline values: CDR1 LGHNT, CDR2 FRNRAP. The full variable domain, with the rest looked up from reference TRBV12-5 and TRBJ1-1, is DARVTQTPRHKVTEMGQEVTMRCQPILGHNTVFWYRQTMMQGLELLAYFRNRAPLDDSGMPKDRFSAEMPDATLATLKIQPSEPRDSAVYFCASGTGGGNTEAFFGQGTRLTVV.

This clone has more than one count but fewer than ten. The chain is built from TRBV28 and TRBJ2-3; 7 bases are shared with TRBD1. Unmatched junction bases numbered 14, after V lost 6 bases and J lost 5 bases. CDR3 size: 16 residues. CDR1 MDHEN and CDR2 SYDVKM come from the germline V gene. CDR3 nucleotides: TGTGCCAGCAGCTGGTGGACAGGAACCCGAAAAGATACGCAGTATTTT. It translates to CASSWWTGTRKDTQYF.

This rearrangement joins TRBV30 to TRBJ1-2; D gene uncertain. This CDR3 spans 12 amino acids. Germline loops: CDR1 GTSNPN, CDR2 SVGIG (reference sequence). The V gene lost 5 bases and the J gene lost 2 bases, with 9 bases spanning the gap. CDR3 protein: CAWAGENYGYTF. In DNA form, the CDR3 reads TGTGCCTGGGCCGGAGAGAACTATGGCTACACCTTC. The whole variable domain, remainder taken from reference TRBV30 and TRBJ1-2, is SQTIHQWPATLVQPVGSPLSLECTVEGTSNPNLYWYRQAAGRGLQLLFYSVGIGQISSEVPQNLSASRPQDRQFILSSKKLLLSDSGFYLCAWAGENYGYTFGSGTRLTVV.

This chain links TRBV7-2 with TRBJ2-3; the match to TRBD1 covers 7 bases. The CDR3 sequence is 14 residues long. The germline V gene has CDR1 SGHTA and CDR2 FQGNSA. V dropped 5 bases and J dropped 2; count of bases not matched to a gene: 4. DNA of the CDR3: TGTGCCAGCAGCCACGGACAGGACACAGATACGCAGTATTTT. Its translation: CASSHGQDTDTQYF. Looking up the rest from reference TRBV7-2 and TRBJ2-3 gives the full variable domain: GAGVSQSPSNKVTEKGKDVELRCDPISGHTALYWYRQSLGQGLEFLIYFQGNSAPDKSGLPSDRFSAERTGGSVSTLTIQRTQQEDSAVYLCASSHGQDTDTQYFGPGTRLTVL.

V is TRBV9 and J is TRBJ2-3; maybe TRBD2 (5 bases). This CDR3 spans 13 amino acids. The germline V and J ends were trimmed by 0 bases and 8 bases, with 10 bases remaining between them. The germline CDR1 and CDR2 sequences are SGDLS and YYNGEE. CDR3 in DNA: TGTGCCAGCAGCGTAGAACTAGTCGGTACGCAGTATTTT. Translated: CASSVELVGTQYF.

This chain connects TRBV5-1 to TRBJ2-7, with 10 positions matching TRBD2. CDR1 SGHRS and CDR2 YFSETQ come from the germline V gene. Trimming at V came to 5 bases and at J to 7 bases, leaving 15 bases not matched to a gene. CDR3 size: 16 residues. CDR3 DNA sequence: TGCGCCAGCAGTGTAAGTGGGACTAGCGACGATTATGAGCAGTACTTC. Amino acids: CASSVSGTSDDYEQYF.

This clone was recorded a few times. The rearrangement joins TRBV20-1 to TRBJ2-5; D gene unclear. CDR1 DFQATT and CDR2 SNEGSKA come from the germline V gene (reference sequence). V was trimmed by 3 bases and J by 2 bases, leaving 4 bases between them. The CDR3 extends over 11 amino acids. This CDR3 reads CSASLQETQYF. The CDR3 bases are TGCAGTGCTAGCCTACAAGAGACCCAGTACTTC.

The V call is TRBV27, the J call TRBJ2-1; TRBD1 aligns across 7 bases. V was clipped by 6 bases and J by 5 bases; unmatched bases: 10. The length of the CDR3 is 15 residues. CDR1 and CDR2 from the germline V gene are MNHEY and SMNVEV (reference sequence). CDR3 bases: TGTGCCAGCAGCTCTTATCAGGGGGTTAACAATGAGCAGTTCTTC. Amino acids: CASSSYQGVNNEQFF.

This sequence joins TRBV2 and TRBJ2-2; 10 positions agree with TRBD2. Germline CDR1 reads SNHLY; CDR2 reads FYNNEI. Trimming at V came to 6 bases and at J to 6 bases, leaving 7 bases not matched to a gene. The CDR3 covers 15 residues. The CDR3 bases are TGTGCCAGCAGGCCACTAGCGGGGTCGGCCGGGGAGCTGTTTTTT. It yields the protein CASRPLAGSAGELFF.

V usage is TRBV15 and J usage is TRBJ1-1; D is unresolved. CDR3 length: 15 residues. Germline loops: CDR1 LNHNV, CDR2 YYDKDF (reference sequence). Trimming took 4 bases from V and 2 from J, leaving 14 bases between them. In DNA, the CDR3 is TGTGCCACCAGCACCACATCGGAGGCCAACACTGAAGCTTTCTTT. Its translation: CATSTTSEANTEAFF. Combining the CDR3 with reference TRBV15 and TRBJ1-1 gives the whole variable domain DAMVIQNPRYQVTQFGKPVTLSCSQTLNHNVMYWYQQKSSQAPKLLFHYYDKDFNNEADTPDNFQSRRPNTSFCFLDIRSPGLGDTAMYLCATSTTSEANTEAFFGQGTRLTVV.

The chain employs TRBV15 and TRBJ1-4, with a weak D call TRBD1 (5 bases). From germline, CDR1 is LNHNV and CDR2 YYDKDF (reference sequence). Trimming shortened V by 1 base and J by 3 bases, and 9 bases separated the two germline ends. The CDR3 runs to 15 residues. CDR3 residues: CATSRGGDSNEKLFF. DNA of the CDR3: TGTGCCACCAGCAGAGGGGGGGATTCTAATGAAAAACTGTTTTTT.

V and J are TRBV4-2 and TRBJ1-1; D is unresolved. V was cut by 1 base and J by 0 bases, with 3 bases left in between. Germline CDR1 reads LGHNA; CDR2 reads YNFKEQ. The CDR3 runs to 13 residues. CDR3 in amino acids: CASSQVMNTEAFF. The CDR3 DNA is TGTGCCAGCAGCCAAGTAATGAACACTGAAGCTTTCTTT.